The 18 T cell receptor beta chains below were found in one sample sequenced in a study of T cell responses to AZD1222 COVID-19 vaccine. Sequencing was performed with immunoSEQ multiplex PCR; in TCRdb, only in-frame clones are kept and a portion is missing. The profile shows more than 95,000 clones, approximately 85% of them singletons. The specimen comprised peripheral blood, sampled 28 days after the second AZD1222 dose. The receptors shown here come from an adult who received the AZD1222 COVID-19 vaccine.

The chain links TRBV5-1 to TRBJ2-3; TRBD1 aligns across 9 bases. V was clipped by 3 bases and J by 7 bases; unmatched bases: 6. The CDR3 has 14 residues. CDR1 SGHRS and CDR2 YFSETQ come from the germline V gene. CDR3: CASSSGQGRHTQYF. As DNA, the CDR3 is TGCGCCAGCAGCTCCGGACAGGGGCGGCATACGCAGTATTTT.

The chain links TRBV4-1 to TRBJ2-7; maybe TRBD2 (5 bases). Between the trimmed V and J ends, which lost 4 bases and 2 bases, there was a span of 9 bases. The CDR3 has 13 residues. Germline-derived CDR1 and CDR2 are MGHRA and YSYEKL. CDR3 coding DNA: TGCGCCAGCAGCCTGAGGGAAACCTACGAGCAGTACTTC. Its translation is CASSLRETYEQYF.

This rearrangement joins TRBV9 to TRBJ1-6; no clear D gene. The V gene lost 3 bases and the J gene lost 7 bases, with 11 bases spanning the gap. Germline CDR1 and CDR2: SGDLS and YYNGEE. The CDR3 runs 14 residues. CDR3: CASSARGWNSPLHF. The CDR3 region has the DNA TGTGCCAGCAGCGCGCGGGGATGGAATTCACCCCTCCACTTT.

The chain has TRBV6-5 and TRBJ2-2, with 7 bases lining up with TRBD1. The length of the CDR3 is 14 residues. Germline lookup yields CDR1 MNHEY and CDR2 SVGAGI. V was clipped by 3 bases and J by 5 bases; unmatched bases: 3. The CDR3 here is CASSYGTVTGELFF. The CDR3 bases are TGTGCCAGCAGTTATGGGACAGTTACCGGGGAGCTGTTTTTT.

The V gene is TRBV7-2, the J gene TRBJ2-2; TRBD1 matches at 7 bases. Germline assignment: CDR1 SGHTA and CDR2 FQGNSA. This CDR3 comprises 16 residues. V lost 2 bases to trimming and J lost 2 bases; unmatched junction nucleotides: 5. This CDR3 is CASSLRGPTNTGELFF. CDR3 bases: TGTGCCAGCAGCTTAAGGGGGCCCACAAACACCGGGGAGCTGTTTTTT.

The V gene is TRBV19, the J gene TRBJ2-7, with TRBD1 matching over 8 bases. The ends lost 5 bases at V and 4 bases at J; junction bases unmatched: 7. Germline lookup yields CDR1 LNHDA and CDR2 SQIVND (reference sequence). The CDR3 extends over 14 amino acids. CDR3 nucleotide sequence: TGTGCCAGTAGTGTGCAGGGGGCTGGTTACGAGCAGTACTTC. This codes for CASSVQGAGYEQYF.

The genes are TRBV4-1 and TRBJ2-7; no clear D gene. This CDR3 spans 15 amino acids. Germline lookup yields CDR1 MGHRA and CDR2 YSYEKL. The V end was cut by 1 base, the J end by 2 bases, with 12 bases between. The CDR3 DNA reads TGCGCCAGCAGCCAAGTCGTGGACGGAACCTACGAGCAGTACTTC. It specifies CASSQVVDGTYEQYF.

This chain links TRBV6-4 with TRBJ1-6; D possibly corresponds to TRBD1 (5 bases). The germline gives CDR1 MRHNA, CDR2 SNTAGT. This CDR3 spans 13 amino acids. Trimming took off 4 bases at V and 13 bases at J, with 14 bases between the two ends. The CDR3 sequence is CASSALSGGPLHF. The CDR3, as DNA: TGTGCCAGCAGTGCCCTTTCCGGGGGGCCCCTCCACTTT.

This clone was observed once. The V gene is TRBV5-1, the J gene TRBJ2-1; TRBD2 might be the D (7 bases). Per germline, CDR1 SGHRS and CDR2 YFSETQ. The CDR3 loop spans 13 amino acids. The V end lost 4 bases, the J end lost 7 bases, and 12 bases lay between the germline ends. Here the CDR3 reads CASSRGGRNEQFF. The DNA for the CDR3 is TGCGCCAGCAGCAGGGGGGGTCGTAATGAGCAGTTCTTC.

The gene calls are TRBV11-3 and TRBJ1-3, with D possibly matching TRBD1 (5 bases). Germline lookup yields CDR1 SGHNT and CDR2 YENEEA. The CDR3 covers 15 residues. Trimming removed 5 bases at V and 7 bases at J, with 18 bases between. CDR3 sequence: CASSPGTPPRNTIYF. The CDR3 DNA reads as TGTGCCAGCAGCCCGGGGACCCCCCCTAGGAACACCATATATTTT.

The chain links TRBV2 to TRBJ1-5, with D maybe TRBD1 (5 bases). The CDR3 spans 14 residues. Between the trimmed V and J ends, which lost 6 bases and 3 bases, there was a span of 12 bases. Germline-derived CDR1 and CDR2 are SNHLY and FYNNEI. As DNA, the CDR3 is TGTGCCAGCAGGGGGGACGGAACCAATCAGCCCCAGCATTTT. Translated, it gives CASRGDGTNQPQHF.

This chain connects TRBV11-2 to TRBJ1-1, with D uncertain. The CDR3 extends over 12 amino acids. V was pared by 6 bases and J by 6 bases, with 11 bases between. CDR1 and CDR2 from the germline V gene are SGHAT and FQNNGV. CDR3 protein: CASSYIGPEAFF. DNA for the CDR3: TGTGCCAGCAGTTACATCGGGCCTGAAGCTTTCTTT. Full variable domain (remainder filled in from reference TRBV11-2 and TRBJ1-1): EAGVAQSPRYKIIEKRQSVAFWCNPISGHATLYWYQQILGQGPKLLIQFQNNGVVDDSQLPKDRFSAERLKGVDSTLKIQPAKLEDSAVYLCASSYIGPEAFFGQGTRLTVV.

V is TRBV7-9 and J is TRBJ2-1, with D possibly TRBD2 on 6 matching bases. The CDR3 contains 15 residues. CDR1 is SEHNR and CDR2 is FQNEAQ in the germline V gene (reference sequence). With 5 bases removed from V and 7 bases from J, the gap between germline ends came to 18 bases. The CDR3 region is CASSPQQGGKNEQFF. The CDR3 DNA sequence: TGTGCCAGCAGCCCCCAGCAGGGAGGAAAAAATGAGCAGTTCTTC.

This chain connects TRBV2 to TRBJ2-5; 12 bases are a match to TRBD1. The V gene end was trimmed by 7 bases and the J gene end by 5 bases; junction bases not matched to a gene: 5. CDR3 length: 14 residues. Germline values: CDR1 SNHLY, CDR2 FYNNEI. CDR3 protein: CASNSGQGAETQYF. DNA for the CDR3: TGTGCCAGCAACTCGGGACAGGGGGCCGAGACCCAGTACTTC.

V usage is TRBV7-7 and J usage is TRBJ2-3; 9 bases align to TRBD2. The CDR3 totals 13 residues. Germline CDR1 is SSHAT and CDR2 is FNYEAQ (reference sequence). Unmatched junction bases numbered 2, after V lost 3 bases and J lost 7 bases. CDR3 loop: CASSFGTSNTQYF. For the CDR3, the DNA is TGTGCCAGCAGCTTCGGGACTAGCAATACGCAGTATTTT.

The CDR3 coding sequence is TGTGCCAGCAGCGTGGGTTCAGCGGGGGTTTACAATGAGCAGTTCTTC. It encodes CASSVGSAGVYNEQFF. The chain employs TRBV9 and TRBJ2-1; TRBD2 matches at 8 bases. V dropped 2 bases and J dropped 4; count of bases not matched to a gene: 8. The CDR3 totals 16 residues. The germline CDR1 and CDR2 sequences are SGDLS and YYNGEE. The whole variable domain, remainder taken from reference TRBV9 and TRBJ2-1, is DSGVTQTPKHLITATGQRVTLRCSPRSGDLSVYWYQQSLDQGLQFLIQYYNGEERAKGNILERFSAQQFPDLHSELNLSSLELGDSALYFCASSVGSAGVYNEQFFGPGTRLTVL.

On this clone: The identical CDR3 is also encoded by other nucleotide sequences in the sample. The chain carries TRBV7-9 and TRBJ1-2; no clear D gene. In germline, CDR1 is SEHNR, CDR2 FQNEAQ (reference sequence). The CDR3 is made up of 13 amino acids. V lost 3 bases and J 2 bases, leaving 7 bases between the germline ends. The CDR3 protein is CASSFDGNYGYTF. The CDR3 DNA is TGTGCCAGCAGCTTTGACGGCAACTATGGCTACACCTTC.

The CDR3 here is CASGNGRVGADEQYF. The CDR3 DNA reads TGTGCTAGTGGTAACGGTCGGGTGGGGGCGGACGAGCAGTACTTC. The V and J genes are TRBV12-5 and TRBJ2-7; perhaps TRBD1 as D (6 bases). Germline loops: CDR1 LGHNT, CDR2 FRNRAP. CDR3 size: 15 residues. Trimming removed 5 bases from V and 5 bases from J, with 19 bases in between. Filled out from reference TRBV12-5 and TRBJ2-7, the complete variable domain reads DARVTQTPRHKVTEMGQEVTMRCQPILGHNTVFWYRQTMMQGLELLAYFRNRAPLDDSGMPKDRFSAEMPDATLATLKIQPSEPRDSAVYFCASGNGRVGADEQYFGPGTRLTVT.